This TCR beta chain was identified during a study of cytomegalovirus exposure and HLA in healthy donors. Broader study findings: In vitro work confirmed that a few CMV-associated chains recognize CMV antigens. For most TCR sequences rarity was the rule, although some public TCRs occurred in many donors. Some TCR beta chains (roughly 160 of them) were listed as cytomegalovirus-associated.

Germline assignment: CDR1 GTSNPN and CDR2 SVGIG (reference sequence). The CDR3 length is 14 residues. V gave up 1 base and J gave up 2 bases, with 9 bases separating them. Here immunoSEQ multiplex PCR was the method, and the copy in TCRdb shows in-frame clones only, minus some. In the table there are 200,000 to 250,000 clones, 87% of which are singletons. While the first cohort had over 650 subjects, the donors belonged to the separate validation cohort of over a hundred subjects. To note about this clone: What it recognizes is unknown.

The TCR comes from a young man in good health and CMV-seropositive. Sequencing was carried out using PBMCs. The chain has TRBV30 and TRBJ1-5; D is perhaps TRBD1 (5 bases). The CDR3 reads CAWSDLGGNQPQHF. The CDR3, as DNA: TGTGCCTGGAGTGATCTAGGGGGCAATCAGCCCCAGCATTTT.